The entry below describes one T cell receptor (beta chain). Its matching antigen is unknown. Germline CDR1 reads SGHTA; CDR2 reads FQGNSA. Trimming at V came to 5 bases and at J to 9 bases, leaving 7 bases not matched to a gene. This CDR3 has 13 residues. The sample originates from a study of OX40 agonist ivuxolimab in advanced cancers. Study results and caveats: There were also nonresponders showing low normalized T-cell clonal expansion.

Assay: immunoSEQ multiplex PCR; the TCRdb copy retains only in-frame clones and omits some. Counted here are around 14,000 clones, 87% occurring once; the ten biggest clones make up over 5.5%. The V and J genes are TRBV7-2 and TRBJ2-1; TRBD1 agrees at 7 bases. The receptor was derived from an adult with an advanced solid tumor such as melanoma, head and neck, liver or kidney cancer. This specimen was CD4+ or CD8+ T cells sorted from blood, taken in a trial of the OX40 agonist ivuxolimab. CDR3 nucleotide sequence: TGTGCCAGCAGCAGCCCGGGACAGAGTGAGCAGTTCTTC. Its translation is CASSSPGQSEQFF.